The 20 T cell receptor beta chains below all came from one sample that was sequenced in a study of CD8 T cells in Susac syndrome. RNA in amounts of about 0.45 to 1 ug was reverse transcribed with random hexamers. TCRdb independently ran MiXCR on the immunoSEQ multiplex PCR reads; one entry per CDR3 protein. Of fewer than 150,000 distinct CDR3 sequences listed, approximately 93% were seen once; the top ten hold over 0.25%. The sample comprised CD8+ T cells from PBMCs. These TCRs come from a human donor in good health.

This chain uses TRBV13 with TRBJ1-1; 11 bases line up with TRBD1. CDR3 length: 14 amino acids. Germline loops: CDR1 PRHDT, CDR2 FYEKMQ (reference sequence). V dropped 3 bases and J dropped 4; count of bases not matched to a gene: 1. In DNA, the CDR3 is TGTGCCAGCAGCTTGGGACAGGGGGGCACTGAAGCTTTCTTT. Amino acids: CASSLGQGGTEAFF.

This clonotype showed up just a few times. This sequence joins TRBV27 and TRBJ2-2, with D possibly being TRBD2 (6 bases). Looked up from germline, CDR1 is MNHEY and CDR2 is SMNVEV (reference sequence). This CDR3 has 14 residues. V was cut by 4 bases and J by 1 base, with 7 bases left in between. CDR3 sequence (DNA): TGTGCCAGCAGTTCCGGGAGGAACACCGGGGAGCTGTTTTTT. Protein product: CASSSGRNTGELFF.

The genes are TRBV4-2 and TRBJ2-1, with D tentatively TRBD2 (6 bases). With 3 bases removed from V and 0 bases from J, the gap between germline ends came to 15 bases. The CDR3 has 17 amino acids. Germline V gene data show CDR1 as LGHNA and CDR2 as YNFKEQ. The CDR3: CASSQWREASSYNEQFF. CDR3 in DNA: TGTGCCAGCAGCCAGTGGAGGGAGGCAAGCTCCTACAATGAGCAGTTCTTC.

This clonotype was detected only once. The rearrangement uses TRBV29-1 and TRBJ1-1; TRBD1 might be the D (5 bases). The CDR3 is made up of 11 amino acids. From germline, CDR1 is SQVTM and CDR2 ANQGSEA. The germline V and J ends were trimmed by 7 bases and 12 bases, with 18 bases remaining between them. Here the CDR3 reads CSGEERGWTFF. CDR3 bases: TGCAGCGGGGAGGAGAGGGGTTGGACTTTCTTT. The full variable domain, its missing parts supplied by reference TRBV29-1 and TRBJ1-1, is SAVISQKPSRDICQRGTSLTIQCQVDSQVTMMFWYRQQPGQSLTLIATANQGSEATYESGFVIDKFPISRPNLTFSTLTVSNMSPEDSSIYLCSGEERGWTFFGQGTRLTVV.

The chain uses TRBV4-3 and TRBJ2-2, with D possibly matching TRBD2 (6 bases). Germline V CDR1 and CDR2: LGHNA, YSLEER. CDR3 length equals 14 residues. V was clipped by 1 base and J by 6 bases, with 9 bases between them. The CDR3 protein is CASSQGTGAGELFF. In nucleotides, the CDR3 is TGCGCCAGCAGCCAAGGGACGGGAGCCGGGGAGCTGTTTTTT.

The sample holds one count of this clonotype. The chain joins TRBV27 to TRBJ2-7, with 7 bases matching TRBD2. Germline V CDR1 and CDR2: MNHEY, SMNVEV (reference sequence). CDR3 length equals 14 residues. V was clipped by 1 base and J by 0 bases; unmatched bases: 0. CDR3 sequence: CASSLWGGSYEQYF. Written as DNA, the CDR3 is TGTGCCAGCAGTTTATGGGGGGGCTCCTACGAGCAGTACTTC.

The chain joins TRBV9 to TRBJ2-1; D is unclear. This CDR3 has 13 residues. Germline CDR1 and CDR2: SGDLS and YYNGEE. V lost 4 bases and J 7 bases, leaving 12 bases between the germline ends. The CDR3 region is CASSPRLLNEQFF. CDR3 DNA sequence: TGTGCCAGCAGCCCCAGGTTATTGAATGAGCAGTTCTTC.

V is TRBV6-2 or TRBV6-3 and J is TRBJ1-4, with a possible D match to TRBD1 (5 bases). The CDR3 spans 15 residues. Trimming removed 6 bases from V and 3 bases from J, with 14 bases in between. CDR1 is MNHEY and CDR2 is SVGEGT in the germline V gene. CDR3 loop: CASRYLGGPNEKLFF. In DNA, the CDR3 is TGTGCCAGCAGATACCTCGGGGGACCTAATGAAAAACTGTTTTTT.

The rearrangement links TRBV7-9 to TRBJ2-2, with 8 bases that match TRBD2. With 2 bases clipped from V and 4 bases from J, the junction kept 6 bases outside the gene matches. The CDR3 is 16 residues long. Looked up from germline, CDR1 is SEHNR and CDR2 is FQNEAQ (reference sequence). As DNA, the CDR3 is TGTGCCAGCAGCTTAACACTAGCGGAGCTCACCGGGGAGCTGTTTTTT. Amino acids: CASSLTLAELTGELFF.

The chain is built from TRBV27 and TRBJ1-5; no reliable D call. In germline, CDR1 is MNHEY, CDR2 SMNVEV (reference sequence). V was trimmed by 8 bases and J by 4 bases, leaving 12 bases between them. The CDR3 has 13 amino acids. The CDR3 loop is CASGLAVNQPQHF. Here the CDR3 DNA reads TGTGCCAGCGGATTAGCGGTGAATCAGCCCCAGCATTTT.

The chain employs TRBV20-1 and TRBJ2-7; 8 nucleotides agree with TRBD2. CDR3 length: 13 amino acids. The germline CDR1 and CDR2 sequences are DFQATT and SNEGSKA (reference sequence). After removal of 0 bases from V and 3 bases from J, the junction contained 1 base not matched to a gene. CDR3 region: CSARESGSYEQYF. The CDR3 DNA reads as TGCAGTGCTAGAGAGAGCGGGAGCTACGAGCAGTACTTC.

The genes are TRBV29-1 and TRBJ2-1; no definite D call. This CDR3 has 14 amino acids. Germline CDR1 SQVTM, CDR2 ANQGSEA. Trimming pared 7 bases from V and 0 bases from J, leaving 13 bases between. The CDR3 DNA reads as TGCAGCGCCTCTTTAGGAAGCTCCTACAATGAGCAGTTCTTC. Its protein is CSASLGSSYNEQFF.

The V gene is TRBV7-2, the J gene TRBJ2-1; TRBD2 matches at 8 bases. J lost 6 bases, V lost 3 bases, and 1 base had no gene match. The CDR3 consists of 13 residues. CDR1 and CDR2 (germline): SGHTA, FQGNSA. The CDR3 DNA reads as TGTGCCAGCAGCTTTGGACTAGCCAATGAGCAGTTCTTC. This gives the protein CASSFGLANEQFF.

J is TRBJ1-4 and V is TRBV6-6; D is possibly TRBD1 (6 bases). Trimming stripped 0 bases from V and 8 bases from J, with 13 bases between. Germline-derived CDR1 and CDR2 are MNHNY and SVGAGI (reference sequence). This CDR3 region has 15 residues. The CDR3 nucleotides read TGTGCCAGCAGTTACTCGGACTATAGGGGGGAAAAACTGTTTTTT. This codes for CASSYSDYRGEKLFF.

J is TRBJ2-5 and V is TRBV30; 11 bases agree with TRBD2. Trimming cost V 2 bases and J 3 bases; bases outside gene matches: 5. This CDR3 contains 15 residues. The germline CDR1 and CDR2 sequences are GTSNPN and SVGIG (reference sequence). DNA of the CDR3: TGTGCCTGGAGTCACGGGACTAGCGGAGAAGAGACCCAGTACTTC. This gives the protein CAWSHGTSGEETQYF. Supplemented by reference TRBV30 and TRBJ2-5, the full variable domain reads SQTIHQWPATLVQPVGSPLSLECTVEGTSNPNLYWYRQAAGRGLQLLFYSVGIGQISSEVPQNLSASRPQDRQFILSSKKLLLSDSGFYLCAWSHGTSGEETQYFGPGTRLLVL.

J is TRBJ1-1 and V is TRBV6-6; TRBD1 might be the D (5 bases). V gave up 2 bases and J gave up 0 bases, with 7 bases separating them. This CDR3 is 14 amino acids long. In germline, CDR1 is MNHNY, CDR2 SVGAGI (reference sequence). The CDR3 DNA follows: TGTGCCAGCAGTTACCAGGGCCTGAACACTGAAGCTTTCTTT. It translates to CASSYQGLNTEAFF.

The CDR3 protein is CASSQGDRPQHF. CDR3 nucleotide sequence: TGTGCCAGCAGCCAAGGGGATCGACCCCAGCATTTT. The V and J genes are TRBV4-2 and TRBJ1-5, with D uncertain. V lost 1 base and J lost 10, with 8 bases in between. The CDR3 contains 12 residues. Germline V gene sequence: CDR1 LGHNA, CDR2 YNFKEQ.

The gene calls are TRBV6-5 and TRBJ2-1; 7 positions match TRBD2. V dropped 7 bases and J dropped 4; count of bases not matched to a gene: 7. This CDR3 is built from 14 residues. Germline CDR1 MNHEY, CDR2 SVGAGI. Here the CDR3 reads CASTAGVGYNEQFF. CDR3 DNA sequence: TGTGCCAGCACCGCGGGGGTGGGTTACAATGAGCAGTTCTTC.

The CDR3 coding sequence is TGTGCCAGCAGCTTAGTCGAATACGGGGAGCTGTTTTTT. Protein product: CASSLVEYGELFF. The J gene is TRBJ2-2, the V gene TRBV7-9; no clear D. The V gene lost 1 base and the J gene lost 7 bases, with 7 bases spanning the gap. Germline CDR1 reads SEHNR; CDR2 reads FQNEAQ (reference sequence). The CDR3 runs 13 residues.

The chain carries TRBV7-6 and TRBJ1-4; D is uncertain. Trimming removed 5 bases from V and 11 bases from J, with 12 bases in between. CDR1 is SGHVS, CDR2 FNYEAQ, per germline. The CDR3 is 12 amino acids. CDR3 amino acids: CASSAPDGKLFF. The CDR3 DNA sequence: TGTGCCAGCAGCGCACCAGACGGGAAACTGTTTTTT.